This TCR beta chain was captured by sequencing in a study of T-cell reconstitution after alpha-beta-depleted transplantation in children listed by TCRdb under 2016. Notes on the research overall: T-cell immune reconstitution after TCRalphabeta/CD19-depleted allogeneic hematopoietic cell transplantation in children was quantitatively tracked in the study by means of TCR repertoire profiling.

V is trimmed back by 6 bases and J by 5 bases, and the junction contains 7 bases that no gene match accounts for. From its cysteine to its phenylalanine, the CDR3 spans 13 amino acids. Just CDR3 DNA is preserved here, 39 bases in frame from base 1. This clonotype was detected ten times or more. Its binding antigen is unknown. No per-base quality is available; no much larger clone lies one base away. What the research found in general, with its limitations: In some patients, the high TCRbeta diversity seen at day 60 was put down to recipient T cells and intrathymic progenitors that had survived conditioning. Over the following months the frequencies of hyperexpanded clones went down, and after one year T-cell counts and TCRbeta diversity were mostly credited to newly produced T cells. Apparently early alphabetaT-cell count recovery about two months after transplant reportedly relied on only several hundred rapidly expanded clones derived from non-depleted graft cells.

Taken with the paper, the label for treatment or condition translates to: allogeneic hematopoietic cell transplantation with graft depleted of TCRalphabeta T cells and CD19 B cells. The transplant recipients were children given TCRalphabeta/CD19-depleted allogeneic hematopoietic cell grafts. The library was obtained by PCR. Sequencing used an Illumina HiSeq 2500. To normalize quantification of the TCRbeta repertoire, the TCR libraries were built with molecular barcoding that relied on unique molecular identifiers. TCRdb reprocessing: public reads trimmed at Q25 with fastp, clones called with MiXCR, in-frame beta chains kept. Rows with a matching CDR3 protein are joined into one entry that keeps the most common DNA and genes. For this sample the table gives about 190,000 distinct CDR3 sequences, of which over 8.5% were detected only once. The leading ten clones occupy roughly an eighth of the sample.

The V gene is TRBV12-3 or TRBV12-4 and the J gene is TRBJ2-7, with 7 bases aligning to TRBD1. The input for sequencing was PBMCs, taken before TCRalphabeta/CD19-depleted stem cell transplant. The source is a boy younger than 10 with acute myeloid leukemia, due to receive a stem cell transplant. DNA sequence: TGTGCCAGCAGACTTGACAGGGACCACGAGCAGTACTTC. Translation gives CASRLDRDHEQYF.